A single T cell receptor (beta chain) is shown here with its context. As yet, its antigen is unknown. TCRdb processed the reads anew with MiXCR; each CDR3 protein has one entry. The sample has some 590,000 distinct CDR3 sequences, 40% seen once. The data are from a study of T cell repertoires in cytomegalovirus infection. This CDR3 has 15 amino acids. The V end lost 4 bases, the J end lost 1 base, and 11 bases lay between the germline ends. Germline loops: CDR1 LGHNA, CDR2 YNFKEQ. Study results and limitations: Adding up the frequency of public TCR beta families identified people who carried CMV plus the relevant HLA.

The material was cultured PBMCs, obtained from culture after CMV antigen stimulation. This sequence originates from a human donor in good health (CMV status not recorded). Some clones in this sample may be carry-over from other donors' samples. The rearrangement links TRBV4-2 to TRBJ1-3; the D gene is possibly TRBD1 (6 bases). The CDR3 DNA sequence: TGTGCCAGCAGCCGGGACAAGGGATCTGGAAACACCATATATTTT. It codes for CASSRDKGSGNTIYF.